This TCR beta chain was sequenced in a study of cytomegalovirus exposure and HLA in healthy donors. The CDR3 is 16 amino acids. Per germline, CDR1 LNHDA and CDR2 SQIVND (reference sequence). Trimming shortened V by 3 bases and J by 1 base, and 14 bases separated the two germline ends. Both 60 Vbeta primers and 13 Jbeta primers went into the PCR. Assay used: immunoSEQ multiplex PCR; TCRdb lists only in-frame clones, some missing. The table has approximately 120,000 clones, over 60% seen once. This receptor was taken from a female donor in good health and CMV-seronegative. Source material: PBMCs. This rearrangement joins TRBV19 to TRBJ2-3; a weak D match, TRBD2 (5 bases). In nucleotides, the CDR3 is TGTGCCAGTAGTATCGCCCGGGATTTGGGCACAGATACGCAGTATTTT. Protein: CASSIARDLGTDTQYF.